This TCR beta chain was captured in a study of OX40 agonist ivuxolimab in advanced cancers. Background on the study: Every patient in dose escalation had hepatocellular carcinoma, melanoma, renal cell or head and neck cancer. Three patients got partial responses; one had hepatocellular carcinoma and two had cutaneous melanoma.

TCRdb's copy holds only in-frame clones and misses some; the assay was immunoSEQ multiplex PCR. Altogether about 53,000 clones are present, nearly 90% being singletons, with the ten largest covering approximately 1.5%. The CDR3 loop spans 11 amino acids. Looked up from germline, CDR1 is WSHSY and CDR2 is SAAADI. V was shortened by 7 bases and J by 2 bases, with 4 bases between the two germline ends. The input for sequencing was CD4+ or CD8+ T cells sorted from blood, taken in a trial of the OX40 agonist ivuxolimab. This receptor was taken from an adult with an advanced solid tumor such as melanoma, head and neck, liver or kidney cancer. This chain joins TRBV10-2 and TRBJ2-3; no clear D. The CDR3 reads CASIITDTQYF. Here the CDR3 DNA reads TGCGCCAGCATCATCACAGATACGCAGTATTTT.